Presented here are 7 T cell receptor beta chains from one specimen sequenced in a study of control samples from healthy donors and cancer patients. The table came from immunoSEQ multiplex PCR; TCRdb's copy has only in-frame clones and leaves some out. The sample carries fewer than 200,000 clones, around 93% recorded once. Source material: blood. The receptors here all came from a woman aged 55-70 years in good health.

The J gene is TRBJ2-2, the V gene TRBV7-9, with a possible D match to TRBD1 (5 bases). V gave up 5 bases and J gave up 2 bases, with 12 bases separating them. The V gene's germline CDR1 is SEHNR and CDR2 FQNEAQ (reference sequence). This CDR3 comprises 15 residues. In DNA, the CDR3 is TGTGCCAGCAGCCAAAGACAGTCCAACACCGGGGAGCTGTTTTTT. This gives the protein CASSQRQSNTGELFF.

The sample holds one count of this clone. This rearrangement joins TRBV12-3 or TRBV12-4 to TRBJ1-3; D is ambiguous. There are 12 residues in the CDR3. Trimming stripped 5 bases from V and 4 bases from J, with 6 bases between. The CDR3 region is CASSLSGNTIYF. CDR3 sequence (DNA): TGTGCCAGCAGTCTATCGGGAAACACCATATATTTT.

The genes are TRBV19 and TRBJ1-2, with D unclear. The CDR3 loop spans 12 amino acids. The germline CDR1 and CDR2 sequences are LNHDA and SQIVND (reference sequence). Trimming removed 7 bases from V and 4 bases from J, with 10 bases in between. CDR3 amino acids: CASKTSFYGYTF. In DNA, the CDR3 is TGTGCCAGTAAGACAAGCTTCTATGGCTACACCTTC.

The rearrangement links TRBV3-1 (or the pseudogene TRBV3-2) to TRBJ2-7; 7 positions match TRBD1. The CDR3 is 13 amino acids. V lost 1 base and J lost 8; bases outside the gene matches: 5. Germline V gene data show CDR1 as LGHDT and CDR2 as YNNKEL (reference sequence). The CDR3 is CASSQAQRGQQYF. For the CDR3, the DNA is TGTGCCAGCAGCCAAGCTCAGAGGGGGCAGCAGTACTTC.

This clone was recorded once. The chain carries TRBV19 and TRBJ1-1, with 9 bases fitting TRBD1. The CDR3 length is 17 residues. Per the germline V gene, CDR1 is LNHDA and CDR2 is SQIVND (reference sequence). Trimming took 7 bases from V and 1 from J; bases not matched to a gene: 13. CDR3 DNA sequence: TGTGCCAGTACGATCCGGACAGGGGCGTATAGGAACACTGAAGCTTTCTTT. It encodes CASTIRTGAYRNTEAFF.

DNA of the CDR3: TGTGCCATCACCGGACAGACTGGAAACACCATATATTTT. Its protein product is CAITGQTGNTIYF. The chain combines TRBV10-3 with TRBJ1-3; tentative D call: TRBD1 (6 bases). Trimming left V 7 bases short and J 2 bases short, with 9 bases between. Germline-derived CDR1 and CDR2 are ENHRY and SYGVKD. The CDR3 is 13 amino acids.

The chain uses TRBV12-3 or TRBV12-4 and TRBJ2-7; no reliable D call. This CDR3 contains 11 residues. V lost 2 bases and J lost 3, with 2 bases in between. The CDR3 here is CASSLYYEQYF. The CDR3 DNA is TGTGCCAGCAGTTTATACTACGAGCAGTACTTC.